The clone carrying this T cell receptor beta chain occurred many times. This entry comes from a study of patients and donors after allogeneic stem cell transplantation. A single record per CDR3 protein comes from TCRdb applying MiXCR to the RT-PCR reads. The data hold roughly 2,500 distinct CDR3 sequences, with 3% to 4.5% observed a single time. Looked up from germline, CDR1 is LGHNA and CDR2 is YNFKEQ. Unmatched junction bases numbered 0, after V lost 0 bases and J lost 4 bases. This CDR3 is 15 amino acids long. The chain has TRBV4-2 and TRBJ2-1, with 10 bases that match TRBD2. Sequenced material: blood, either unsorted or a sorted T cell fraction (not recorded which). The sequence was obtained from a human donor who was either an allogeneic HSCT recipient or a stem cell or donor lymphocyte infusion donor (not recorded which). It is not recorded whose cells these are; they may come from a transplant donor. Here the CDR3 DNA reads TGTGCCAGCAGCCAAGAACTAGCGGGGTACAATGAGCAGTTCTTC. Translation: CASSQELAGYNEQFF.